Listed below are T cell receptor beta chains from one sample, sequenced in a study of T cell responses to AZD1222 COVID-19 vaccine. The assay was immunoSEQ multiplex PCR, and TCRdb's table has in-frame clones only and misses some. Of approximately 110,000 clones listed, about 88% are singletons. Source: peripheral blood, taken on day 0 of AZD1222 vaccination. These receptors originate from an adult in good health. The CDR3 runs from the conserved cysteine through the conserved F or W. The order of the fields is clone size, J gene, D gene, V gene, CDR3 DNA, CDR3 protein. D genes are given only for firm matches. The size of a clone is reported for some rows only, either as once, few or many, or as a class for expanded clones.

once	TRBJ1-2	TRBD1	TRBV28	TGTGCCAGCAGTTTTAGCGGCGCCAGGACAGGGGGCGTCGTCAGCTATGGCTACACCTTC	CASSFSGARTGGVVSYGYTF
NA	TRBJ1-1	TRBD1	TRBV27	TGTGCCAGCAGTCTAACAGGGGGCGCGACTGAAGCTTTCTTT	CASSLTGGATEAFF
NA	TRBJ2-1	NA	TRBV5-6	TGTGCCAGCAGCTTGTGGGACAATGAGCAGTTCTTC	CASSLWDNEQFF
NA	TRBJ1-1	NA	TRBV5-6	TGTGCCAGCAGCTCGCGGACCGTATACACTGAAGCTTTCTTT	CASSSRTVYTEAFF
few	TRBJ2-4	NA	TRBV6-1	TGTGCCAGCAGTGACCAGAGGACACAAGGAGCCAAAAACATTCAGTACTTC	CASSDQRTQGAKNIQYF
NA	TRBJ2-7	NA	TRBV30	TGTGCCTGGAATCAGGGCTCCTACGAGCAGTACTTC	CAWNQGSYEQYF
few	TRBJ2-2	TRBD2	TRBV5-1	TGCGCCAGCAGCTTTGGTTCGGGGGGAACTTTCCCCGGGGAGCTGTTTTTT	CASSFGSGGTFPGELFF
NA	TRBJ2-7	NA	TRBV18	TGTGCCAGCTCACCAACTGGGGTCTCCTACGAGCAGTACTTC	CASSPTGVSYEQYF
NA	TRBJ1-2	NA	TRBV4-3	TGCGCCAGCAGCCAAGAGGCGACCTCCTATGGCTACACCTTC	CASSQEATSYGYTF
NA	TRBJ1-3	NA	TRBV29-1	TGCAGCGTTGGACACATCTCTGGAAACACCATATATTTT	CSVGHISGNTIYF
NA	TRBJ1-2	NA	TRBV7-2	TGTGCCAGCAGCTTAGTGGAGCTGGGGTTAGACTATGGCTACACCTTC	CASSLVELGLDYGYTF
NA	TRBJ1-2	TRBD1	TRBV7-9	TGTGCCAGCAGCTTAGATTTTATAGGCCCGGACAGGGCGAGTGGCTACACCTTC	CASSLDFIGPDRASGYTF
NA	TRBJ1-2	TRBD1	TRBV28	TGTGCCAGCAGCTACCGGGACAGGGTTAACTATGGCTACACCTTC	CASSYRDRVNYGYTF
NA	TRBJ2-2	NA	TRBV5-1	TGCGCCAGCAGCTTGGAGGATACCACCGGGGAGCTGTTTTTT	CASSLEDTTGELFF
NA	TRBJ2-3	NA	TRBV19	TGTGCCAGTAGTGAGCCTCAAAACACAGATACGCAGTATTTT	CASSEPQNTDTQYF
once	TRBJ2-1	NA	TRBV11-3	TGTGCCAGCAGCCCAAGGGACTTCTACAATGAGCAGTTCTTC	CASSPRDFYNEQFF
NA	TRBJ2-5	NA	TRBV7-9	TGTGCCAGCAGCTTAAGAGGGGCAGGTGAGACCCAGTACTTC	CASSLRGAGETQYF
NA	TRBJ2-1	NA	TRBV11-3	TGTGCCAGCAGCTATCGGACCAGGAATGAGCAGTTCTTC	CASSYRTRNEQFF
once	TRBJ2-5	NA	TRBV15	TGTGCCACCAGCAGGGCGGAGACCCAGTACTTC	CATSRAETQYF
NA	TRBJ2-7	TRBD1	TRBV5-1	TGCGCCAGCAGCTTACAACCGGGACAGGGCGCTTACGAGCAGTACTTC	CASSLQPGQGAYEQYF